Here is one T cell receptor beta chain with its context. This clonotype was seen more than once but under ten times. The antigen it recognizes is unknown. The junction departs from germline at one end; a sequencing error may be responsible. The source of the sample is a study of blood T cells in healthy people across ages (dated by TCRdb to the mid-2010s). In the study overall: In model experiments, roughly one uniquely barcoded TCR beta cDNA molecule per two T cells was captured by template switching. To track age-related changes in TCR beta repertoire diversity, the study relied on deep sequencing normalized with unique cDNA molecular identifiers. The donors were split into four age groups: young (average approximately 16 years), middle-aged (roughly 39), aged (62) and long-lived (over 80). Two additional independent replicas of 1 million unique cDNA reads from the same blood draw were analyzed for two donors (one aged 18 to 30 and one aged 80 or older).

The donors were a few dozen Caucasian individuals from Russia, aged 6 to 90 years, who were systemically healthy. Approximately 9.3 milliliters of peripheral blood were collected from each donor into EDTA-treated Vacutainer tubes. Ficoll-Paque density-gradient centrifugation was used to isolate PBMCs, with at least 7 million per sample. Trizol reagent was used to extract total RNA from PBMCs, with at least 5 micrograms per sample. For every donor, an aliquot of PBMCs went through flow cytometry to measure the percentages of naive CD45RAhigh/CD27high T cells. Broad study findings and their caveats: As age increased, observed TCR beta diversity per million T cells dropped in a roughly linear way, and a significant reduction was already evident by age 40. Compared with the aged group, the long-lived group had more naive CD4+ T cells, fewer expanded clones and increased TCR diversity, suggesting age selection. Because the CMV infection status of the donors was unknown, age-related changes in expanded clonotypes may potentially have been confounded. Estimates of total diversity based on one million sequenced T cells were considered lower bounds and underestimates. A strong correlation was found between observed TCR beta diversity and the percentage of naive T cells measured by flow cytometry. Because profiling used bulk unsorted PBMCs, naive and antigen-experienced compartments could not be compared conclusively.

Receptor amplification or capture employed 5' RACE. Instrument on record: Illumina HiSeq 2500. The second PCR ran for roughly 7 to 11 cycles and used a J-beta primer mix along with a sample-barcoded 5' primer. A template-switch 5' adaptor carrying 12 random nucleotides introduced a unique molecular identifier onto each TCR beta cDNA molecule. Each sample yielded at least 2.5 million CDR3-containing paired-end reads. First-strand cDNA synthesis was performed from all RNA using the Mint cDNA synthesis kit, with priming by a TRBC-specific oligonucleotide. Following uracil-DNA glycosylase treatment, a first 18-cycle PCR with universal primers M1SS and BC2_uni_R was performed on all cDNA. Processing in the source paper ran as follows. Each sample was normalized by randomly selecting 1 million high-quality reads, each carrying a distinct molecular identifier. Reads with shared molecular identifiers were discarded instead of being binned into consensus sequences. CDR3 identification, clonotype clustering and error correction used MiTCR with a Q25 quality threshold and the strictest error-elimination algorithm. A nonparametric unseen species model with Euler transformation was used to estimate lower-bound total TCR beta diversity. TCRdb passed the public sequencing reads through fastp at Q25 and MiXCR, retaining productive beta sequences. CDR3 protein sequences are deduplicated, and each keeps its most common genes and DNA. None of the V and J calls come from the authors' own analysis; TCRdb made them. The sample table contains 800,000 or so distinct CDR3 sequences; only one count was recorded for approximately 25% of them. In total, the top ten clones hold approximately 3.7% of the sample.

The same specimen was also included in a second study, on T cells of mothers and their children. Taken from the second paper: The donors were nine systemically healthy Caucasian individuals, made up of three mothers and their six children. cDNA synthesis consumed the entire amount of extracted RNA, loaded at approximately 1.6 ug RNA in each 15 ul reaction. Sample barcodes and 2-4 random nucleotides were added via the M1S primer in the second PCR. Each mother yielded over 8.5 million TCR beta CDR3 reads and each child a few million reads. TCR recombination output is similarly shaped by thymic selection in related and unrelated pairs, with a minor effect exerted by inherited differences. Normalized repertoire overlap was always slightly but never significantly higher in related than unrelated mother-child pairs. Persistent microchimeric T cell clones were not detected, at a sensitivity of 85 to 100 clones per million clonotypes. The study used deep NGS to compare TCR beta repertoires of mothers and children, seeking features distinguishing related mother-child pairs from unrelated individuals. On average, the children were around 11 +/- 4 years old, while the mothers were about 40 +/- 4 years old. After adapter ligation with NEBNext reagents, the libraries were sequenced on Illumina HiSeq 2000 with 100+100 nt paired-end reads. To prevent cross-contamination, the mother and child libraries were prepared a month apart and were sequenced in separate runs. Between roughly 500,000 and 2,300,000 distinct TCR beta clonotypes were identified per donor. Naive TCR beta clonotypes were estimated from low-frequency clonotypes matched to each donor's FACS-determined naive share, without sorting.

Sequenced material: blood. The sequence derives from a boy between 10 and 17 years old in good health.

The bases are TGTGCCAGCAGCCCCGCGCCATCAGGACAGGTCGATTTC. Its amino acids are CASSPAPSGQVDF. The chain was built from TRBV3-1 and TRBJ2-7; 7 junctional bases match TRBD1. The CDR3, cysteine through phenylalanine, is 13 amino acids long. Only the CDR3 part of the read is kept: 39 bases, read in frame from the first base. Based on the germline V gene (reference sequence), the CDR1 and CDR2 sequences are LGHDT and YNNKEL.